The 15 T cell receptor beta chains listed next were all sequenced from one sample in a study of human T cells and chemical hapten exposure (dated by TCRdb to about 2021). Libraries were prepared through RACE. TCRdb names NextSeq 500 as the instrument used. Clones were called with MiXCR by TCRdb after fastp trimmed the public reads at Q25, and only in-frame beta chains were retained. Rows with one shared CDR3 protein collapse into an entry with the most common genes and DNA. Present in this sample are approximately 50,000 distinct CDR3 sequences, 9.9% of which were seen just once. The ten largest clones take up around a sixth of the sample. Reading the label with the study, this specimen's time point is: patch test 3, about 24 weeks after DPC sensitization. Per the publication, the treatment or condition label means: therapeutic diphenylcyclopropenone sensitization with weekly scalp DPC. The source was whole blood, collected in connection with sensitization to the hapten diphenylcyclopropenone (DPC). The receptors derive from a woman in her thirties or forties with alopecia areata. Some clones in this sample may be carry-over from other donors' samples.

This clonotype was counted at least ten times. CDR3: CASSPRQGEKLFF. The DNA of the CDR3 is TGTGCCAGCAGCCCCCGACAGGGCGAAAAACTGTTTTTT. V is TRBV14 and J is TRBJ1-4, with TRBD1 matching over 7 bases. The germline CDR1 and CDR2 sequences are SGHDN and FVKESK. The V segment lost 4 bases and the J segment 8 bases; nucleotides outside the gene matches: 4. The CDR3 spans 13 residues.

Ten or more counts support this clonotype. The chain employs TRBV6-5 and TRBJ2-3; 8 nucleotides align to TRBD2. The CDR3 sequence is 17 residues long. Germline lookup yields CDR1 MNHEY and CDR2 SVGAGI. The J segment lost 0 bases and the V segment lost 5 bases, leaving 10 bases of the junction unmatched. CDR3 in amino acids: CASSGGREGGSTDTQYF. Here the CDR3 DNA reads TGTGCCAGCAGTGGAGGACGGGAGGGAGGAAGCACAGATACGCAGTATTTT.

The V call is TRBV7-9, the J call TRBJ2-5; a possible D gene is TRBD1 (5 bases). Trimming cost V 3 bases and J 4 bases, with 9 bases left between them. The length of the CDR3 is 13 residues. CDR1 is SEHNR and CDR2 is FQNEAQ in the germline V gene (reference sequence). The chain's CDR3 is CASSLTVGETQYF. The CDR3 coding sequence is TGTGCCAGCAGCTTGACAGTCGGAGAGACCCAGTACTTC.

This clonotype appeared a few times. The rearrangement links TRBV30 to TRBJ2-3; D perhaps matches TRBD2 (5 bases). The CDR3 contains 13 residues. CDR1 and CDR2 from the germline V gene are GTSNPN and SVGIG (reference sequence). Trimming stripped 7 bases from V and 3 bases from J, with 14 bases between. The CDR3 sequence: CASSLSRTDTQYF. As DNA, the CDR3 is TGTGCCTCTAGCTTGAGTCGGACAGATACGCAGTATTTT.

This clonotype showed up many times. V usage is TRBV7-3 and J usage is TRBJ2-3; D is possibly TRBD1 (6 bases). The V and J ends lost 8 bases and 4 bases respectively, with 13 bases between them. The CDR3 runs to 13 residues. Germline V CDR1 and CDR2: SGHTA, FQGTGA. This chain's CDR3 is CASAVGAADTQYF. CDR3 DNA sequence: TGTGCCAGCGCCGTGGGGGCTGCAGATACGCAGTATTTT.

In its sample, this clonotype was seen a few times. The V and J genes are TRBV7-2 and TRBJ2-3, with a weak D call TRBD2 (6 bases). The CDR3 has 17 amino acids. Trimming removed 3 bases at V and 0 bases at J, with 16 bases between. CDR1 and CDR2 (germline): SGHTA, FQGNSA. This chain's CDR3 is CASSLGSGTSSTDTQYF. CDR3 in DNA: TGTGCCAGCAGCTTGGGATCCGGGACTTCCAGCACAGATACGCAGTATTTT.

The chain has TRBV30 and TRBJ1-4; D is unclear. The germline CDR1 and CDR2 sequences are GTSNPN and SVGIG (reference sequence). Trimming cost V 2 bases and J 0 bases, with 4 bases left between them. This CDR3 is 13 amino acids long. CDR3 DNA sequence: TGTGCCTGGAGTTTTGCAACTAATGAAAAACTGTTTTTT. Translated: CAWSFATNEKLFF.

The rearrangement joins TRBV5-1 to TRBJ2-5; the match to TRBD1 covers 7 bases. The CDR3 loop spans 17 amino acids. With 0 bases clipped from V and 1 base from J, the junction kept 9 bases outside the gene matches. Germline-derived CDR1 and CDR2 are SGHRS and YFSETQ. CDR3: CASSLGGGQSIQETQYF. CDR3 nucleotide sequence: TGCGCCAGCAGCTTGGGAGGGGGACAGTCGATCCAAGAGACCCAGTACTTC. Drawing the rest from reference TRBV5-1 and TRBJ2-5, the complete variable domain is KAGVTQTPRYLIKTRGQQVTLSCSPISGHRSVSWYQQTPGQGLQFLFEYFSETQRNKGNFPGRFSGRQFSNSRSEMNVSTLELGDSALYLCASSLGGGQSIQETQYFGPGTRLLVL.

This chain uses TRBV6-6 with TRBJ1-6; a weak D match, TRBD1 (5 bases). In germline, CDR1 is MNHNY, CDR2 SVGAGI (reference sequence). CDR3 length: 13 residues. CDR3 sequence: CAAAQGDNSPLHF. Here the CDR3 DNA reads TGTGCAGCGGCGCAGGGAGATAATTCACCCCTCCACTTT.

V is TRBV12-3 or TRBV12-4 and J is TRBJ2-3; TRBD1 might be the D (6 bases). This CDR3 spans 15 amino acids. Trimming left V 2 bases short and J 2 bases short, with 11 bases between. This chain's CDR3 is CASSLPHRVTDTQYF. In DNA form, the CDR3 reads TGTGCCAGCAGTTTACCCCACAGGGTCACAGATACGCAGTATTTT.

This clonotype was detected a few times. V is TRBV4-3 and J is TRBJ1-2, with D unresolved. The V end lost 0 bases, the J end lost 7 bases, and 15 bases lay between the germline ends. Germline V gene sequence: CDR1 LGHNA, CDR2 YSLEER. The CDR3 runs 15 residues. CDR3 amino acids: CASSQELGLGSGYTF. CDR3 coding DNA: TGCGCCAGCAGCCAAGAGCTAGGGCTGGGGTCTGGCTACACCTTC.

V is TRBV11-2 and J is TRBJ2-4; TRBD1 matches at 9 bases. Germline V gene lookup returns CDR1 SGHAT and CDR2 FQNNGV. V shed 6 bases and J 3 bases; nucleotides not matched to a gene: 15. The CDR3 totals 18 residues. This CDR3 is CASSPGRDRERGKNIQYF. CDR3 DNA: TGTGCCAGCAGTCCAGGCCGGGACAGGGAGAGAGGCAAAAACATTCAGTACTTC.

The sample holds a few counts of this clonotype. The gene calls are TRBV20-1 and TRBJ1-5; 8 positions match TRBD1. In germline, CDR1 is DFQATT, CDR2 SNEGSKA (reference sequence). The CDR3 sequence is 14 residues long. V gave up 3 bases and J gave up 5 bases; unmatched junction bases: 6. The CDR3 loop reads CSASISGGDQPQHF. Here the CDR3 DNA reads TGCAGTGCTAGTATATCAGGGGGCGATCAGCCCCAGCATTTT.

The V call is TRBV3-1, the J call TRBJ2-3; D unresolved. CDR1 and CDR2 from the germline V gene are LGHDT and YNNKEL (reference sequence). The CDR3 consists of 15 residues. Trimming left V 2 bases short and J 9 bases short, with 18 bases between. DNA of the CDR3: TGTGCCAGCAGCCAACGAGACCAGGCAGATTGGACGCAGTATTTT. Amino acids: CASSQRDQADWTQYF.

This clonotype came up a few times. V and J are TRBV7-3 and TRBJ2-1, with TRBD2 matching 9 bases. This CDR3 contains 16 residues. CDR1 and CDR2 from the germline V gene are SGHTA and FQGTGA. J lost 3 bases, V lost 5 bases, and 8 bases had no gene match. This CDR3 is CASSLRSGGNYNEQFF. The DNA of the CDR3 is TGTGCCAGCAGCCTGCGGAGCGGGGGGAACTACAATGAGCAGTTCTTC.